Listed here are 18 T cell receptor beta chains from one sample, sequenced in a study of blood T cell repertoires in COVID-19. Sequenced by immunoSEQ multiplex PCR; TCRdb stores in-frame clones only, minus some. Among 300,000 to 400,000 clones listed, 88% were seen once. The specimen was PBMCs or T cells enriched from blood (not recorded which). These receptors were obtained from a man under 40 who had recovered from COVID-19.

Written as DNA, the CDR3 is TGTGCCACCACAGGGGGCGAAGGGACTAACTATGGCTACACCTTC. It yields the protein CATTGGEGTNYGYTF. The gene calls are TRBV10-3 and TRBJ1-2; TRBD1 matches at 9 bases. This CDR3 is 15 amino acids long. After removal of 10 bases from V and 0 bases from J, the junction contained 9 bases not matched to a gene. The germline V gene encodes CDR1 ENHRY and CDR2 SYGVKD.

This clone was detected once. The CDR3 sequence: CASSKLAGEIYEQYF. CDR3 DNA: TGCGCCAGCAGTAAACTAGCGGGGGAAATTTACGAGCAGTACTTC. The chain joins TRBV5-1 to TRBJ2-7; TRBD2 matches 11 bases. Germline values: CDR1 SGHRS, CDR2 YFSETQ. V gave up 5 bases and J gave up 4 bases; unmatched junction bases: 8. CDR3 length: 15 residues.

V usage is TRBV5-4 and J usage is TRBJ2-2; 8 bases are a match to TRBD1. CDR3 length: 13 amino acids. Looked up from germline, CDR1 is SGHNT and CDR2 is YYREEE (reference sequence). V shed 2 bases, J shed 10 bases, and the junction held 4 bases outside the gene matches. The CDR3 loop reads CASSLPGQEELFF. The CDR3 DNA is TGTGCCAGCAGCTTACCGGGACAGGAGGAGCTGTTTTTT. Variable domain in full (rest from reference TRBV5-4 and TRBJ2-2): ETGVTQSPTHLIKTRGQQVTLRCSSQSGHNTVSWYQQALGQGPQFIFQYYREEENGRGNFPPRFSGLQFPNYSSELNVNALELDDSALYLCASSLPGQEELFFGEGSRLTVL.

The chain is built from TRBV13 and TRBJ2-7; 8 positions match TRBD1. Germline assignment: CDR1 PRHDT and CDR2 FYEKMQ (reference sequence). The ends lost 5 bases at V and 1 base at J; junction bases unmatched: 7. CDR3 length: 15 amino acids. The CDR3 coding sequence is TGTGCCAGCAGCGCGACAGGGGTAGGATCCTACGAGCAGTACTTC. Encoded protein: CASSATGVGSYEQYF.

In this sample, this clone turned up once. The chain couples TRBV10-3 to TRBJ1-5; no clear D. V was clipped by 3 bases and J by 6 bases, with 9 bases between them. Per germline, CDR1 ENHRY and CDR2 SYGVKD. There are 13 residues in the CDR3. CDR3 amino acids: CAISEAPRQPQHF. DNA of the CDR3: TGTGCCATCAGTGAAGCACCTCGTCAGCCCCAGCATTTT.

The CDR3, as DNA: TGTGCCAGCAGCTTGCAAAGGGGGAACACTGAAGCTTTCTTT. This codes for CASSLQRGNTEAFF. The chain uses TRBV5-4 and TRBJ1-1; a weak D match, TRBD1 (5 bases). Looked up from germline, CDR1 is SGHNT and CDR2 is YYREEE (reference sequence). V was cut by 1 base and J by 1 base, with 8 bases left in between. The CDR3 extends over 14 amino acids.

This rearrangement joins TRBV5-1 to TRBJ1-2; TRBD1 might be the D (5 bases). This CDR3 spans 14 amino acids. Between the trimmed V and J ends, which lost 0 bases and 8 bases, there was a span of 14 bases. Germline V gene data show CDR1 as SGHRS and CDR2 as YFSETQ. As DNA, the CDR3 is TGCGCCAGCAGCTTGGGGGGCGGGGAGTACGGCTACACCTTC. Encoded protein: CASSLGGGEYGYTF.

The chain carries TRBV10-3 and TRBJ2-5, with D perhaps TRBD1 (5 bases). CDR1 is ENHRY, CDR2 SYGVKD, per germline. CDR3 length equals 14 residues. V was clipped by 0 bases and J by 9 bases, with 14 bases between them. The CDR3 DNA reads TGTGCCATCAGTGAGTCGAAGGGGCTGATGGCCCAGTACTTC. The encoded protein is CAISESKGLMAQYF.

The gene calls are TRBV28 and TRBJ1-5, with 9 positions matching TRBD1. Germline CDR1 MDHEN, CDR2 SYDVKM. The CDR3 consists of 18 residues. With V trimmed by 6 bases and J by 1 base, 13 bases remained unmatched. The chain's CDR3 is CASSTPRDRALSNQPQHF. Here the CDR3 DNA reads TGTGCCAGCAGCACGCCTAGGGACAGGGCATTAAGCAATCAGCCCCAGCATTTT. The whole variable domain, filled in from reference TRBV28 and TRBJ1-5, reads DVKVTQSSRYLVKRTGEKVFLECVQDMDHENMFWYRQDPGLGLRLIYFSYDVKMKEKGDIPEGYSVSREKKERFSLILESASTNQTSMYLCASSTPRDRALSNQPQHFGDGTRLSIL.

This sequence joins TRBV9 and TRBJ2-1, with TRBD1 as a possible D gene (10 bases). The V end lost 3 bases, the J end lost 6 bases, and 16 bases lay between the germline ends. CDR3 length: 15 residues. Germline V gene data show CDR1 as SGDLS and CDR2 as YYNGEE. CDR3 residues: CASSASGTGANEQFF. The CDR3 DNA reads TGTGCCAGCAGCGCTAGCGGGACAGGGGCCAATGAGCAGTTCTTC.

The CDR3 spells CASSQESKRDNEKLFF. The CDR3 coding sequence is TGCGCCAGCAGCCAAGAAAGTAAGCGGGATAATGAAAAACTGTTTTTT. This chain connects TRBV4-1 to TRBJ1-4; D is uncertain. Trimming left V 0 bases short and J 4 bases short, with 12 bases between. CDR1 and CDR2 (germline): MGHRA, YSYEKL. The CDR3 runs to 16 residues.

V is TRBV5-4 and J is TRBJ2-3, with TRBD2 matching 13 bases. Per the germline V gene, CDR1 is SGHNT and CDR2 is YYREEE (reference sequence). V gave up 9 bases and J gave up 5 bases; unmatched junction bases: 9. CDR3 size: 15 residues. The CDR3 spells CATGEGLAGRDTQYF. The CDR3 DNA reads as TGTGCCACCGGGGAGGGACTAGCGGGGAGAGATACGCAGTATTTT.

This clone was observed a handful of times. The V call is TRBV28, the J call TRBJ1-6, with D uncertain. Trimming took 6 bases from V and 9 from J, leaving 15 bases between them. CDR1 and CDR2 (germline): MDHEN, SYDVKM. The length of the CDR3 is 14 residues. The CDR3 loop reads CASRTGLGGSPLHF. The CDR3 DNA follows: TGTGCCAGCAGGACCGGGCTAGGAGGTTCACCCCTCCACTTT.

The V and J genes are TRBV7-9 and TRBJ2-7; D not resolved. The CDR3 consists of 13 residues. From germline, CDR1 is SEHNR and CDR2 FQNEAQ (reference sequence). V dropped 5 bases and J dropped 1 base, with 9 bases sitting between them. The CDR3 region is CASSPTSSYEQYF. Here the CDR3 DNA reads TGTGCCAGCAGCCCGACAAGTTCCTACGAGCAGTACTTC.

V and J are TRBV28 and TRBJ2-1, with 14 bases identical to TRBD2. The germline V gene has CDR1 MDHEN and CDR2 SYDVKM. The length of the CDR3 is 17 residues. J lost 7 bases, V lost 6 bases, and 11 bases had no gene match. The CDR3 protein is CASSLGTSGGLRNEQFF. DNA of the CDR3: TGTGCCAGCAGCCTTGGGACTAGCGGGGGTTTGAGGAATGAGCAGTTCTTC. Combining the CDR3 with reference TRBV28 and TRBJ2-1 gives the whole variable domain DVKVTQSSRYLVKRTGEKVFLECVQDMDHENMFWYRQDPGLGLRLIYFSYDVKMKEKGDIPEGYSVSREKKERFSLILESASTNQTSMYLCASSLGTSGGLRNEQFFGPGTRLTVL.

The chain combines TRBV18 with TRBJ1-6; the match to TRBD1 covers 11 bases. V shed 4 bases and J 7 bases; nucleotides not matched to a gene: 9. Per germline, CDR1 KGHSH and CDR2 LQKENI. The CDR3 totals 17 residues. This CDR3 is CASSRTGGESLNSPLHF. The CDR3 region has the DNA TGTGCCAGCTCACGGACAGGGGGCGAGAGCTTGAATTCACCCCTCCACTTT.

The rearrangement joins TRBV4-1 to TRBJ1-2; D remains unclear. V was trimmed by 4 bases and J by 6 bases, leaving 15 bases between them. The germline CDR1 and CDR2 sequences are MGHRA and YSYEKL. The CDR3 runs 14 residues. CDR3 coding DNA: TGCGCCAGCAGCCCTGCGGAGGGATCTCATGGCTACACCTTC. This encodes CASSPAEGSHGYTF.

The chain recombines TRBV7-9 with TRBJ2-2; 9 nucleotides match TRBD1. V dropped 1 base and J dropped 0; count of bases not matched to a gene: 3. The CDR3 loop spans 17 amino acids. Germline CDR1 and CDR2: SEHNR and FQNEAQ (reference sequence). This chain's CDR3 is CASSLGDRVSNTGELFF. The CDR3 nucleotides read TGTGCCAGCAGCTTAGGGGACAGGGTATCGAACACCGGGGAGCTGTTTTTT.